This paragraph covers one TCR beta chain sequence. TCRdb's table, derived via immunoSEQ multiplex PCR, lists solely in-frame clones and lacks some. The sample yields about 200,000 clones, around 86% seen once. This sample was taken from a study of blood T cell repertoires in COVID-19. Germline V gene data show CDR1 as LGHNT and CDR2 as FRNRAP. The CDR3 spans 12 residues. V lost 7 bases, J lost 1 base, and 6 bases lay in between. The chain has TRBV12-5 and TRBJ2-3; TRBD1 is a possible D gene (5 bases). This clonotype was obtained from a woman aged 80 or over with COVID-19, enrolled during active disease. The sequenced sample consisted of peripheral blood. This CDR3 reads CASEGGTDTQYF. CDR3 sequence (DNA): TGTGCTAGTGAAGGGGGCACAGATACGCAGTATTTT.